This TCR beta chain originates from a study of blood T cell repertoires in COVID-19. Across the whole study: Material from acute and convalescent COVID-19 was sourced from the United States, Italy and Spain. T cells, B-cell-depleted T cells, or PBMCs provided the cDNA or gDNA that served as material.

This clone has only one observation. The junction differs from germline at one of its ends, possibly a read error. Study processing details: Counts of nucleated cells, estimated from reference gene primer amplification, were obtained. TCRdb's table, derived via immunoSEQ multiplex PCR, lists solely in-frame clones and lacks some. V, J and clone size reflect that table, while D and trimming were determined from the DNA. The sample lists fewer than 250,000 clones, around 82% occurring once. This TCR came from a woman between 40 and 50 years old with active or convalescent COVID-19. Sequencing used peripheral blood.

CDR3 nucleotides: TGTGCTAGCAGCTTAATCACCCCACTAGCGGGAGGACGGGAGACCCAGTACTTC. Encoded protein: CASSLITPLAGGRETQYF. V is TRBV7-7 and J is TRBJ2-5; TRBD2 agrees at 12 bases. Per germline, CDR1 SSHAT and CDR2 FNYEAQ (reference sequence). CDR3 size: 18 residues.